The 7 T cell receptor beta chains reported below all come from one sample, sequenced in a study of regulatory T cells in long-lasting Graves disease (dated by TCRdb to the early 2020s). Libraries were made using multiplex PCR. The data were produced on an Illumina HiSeq 4000. To build TCR beta libraries, CDR3 regions were amplified by Arm-PCR using iRepertoire HTBI primers. Starting from the raw public reads, TCRdb applied fastp trimming at Q25, assembled clones with MiXCR and retained in-frame beta chains. Identical CDR3 protein sequences are pooled into one entry, listed with their most common genes and DNA. The table for this sample lists hundreds of thousands of distinct CDR3 sequences; less than 25% of them were counted only once. The ten largest clones represent under 9% of the sample. Explained via the paper, the time point label denotes: persistent/refractory GD, antithyroid drugs over 5 years with positive TRAb. For both TCR sequencing and RNA sequencing, RNA was extracted from PBMCs using TRIzol.

The specimen was peripheral blood mononuclear cells (PBMCs), collected when the disease was refractory, from a patient treated with antithyroid drugs. These TCRs come from a female donor with Graves disease.

This clonotype was observed a handful of times. This chain joins TRBV9 and TRBJ2-2; no clear D. The CDR3 totals 16 residues. Germline CDR1 reads SGDLS; CDR2 reads YYNGEE. Trimming removed 0 bases from V and 6 bases from J, with 15 bases in between. CDR3 nucleotide sequence: TGTGCCAGCAGCGTAGATGACCGGATAGGCGCCGGGGAGCTGTTTTTT. Encoded protein: CASSVDDRIGAGELFF.

This chain joins TRBV4-2 and TRBJ1-2, with D unclear. From germline, CDR1 is LGHNA and CDR2 YNFKEQ. This CDR3 has 15 residues. Trimming took off 1 base at V and 4 bases at J, with 13 bases between the two ends. CDR3 bases: TGTGCCAGCAGCCAAGTTTGGGAGACTCTCTATGGCTACACCTTC. This encodes CASSQVWETLYGYTF.

As to this clonotype: This may be a read error: a much more frequent sequence differs by one nucleotide. This chain connects TRBV6-1 to TRBJ2-5, with 7 bases identical to TRBD2. The CDR3 contains 14 residues. Germline V gene data show CDR1 as MNHNS and CDR2 as SASEGT. The DNA of the CDR3 is TGTGCCAGCAAAAAAGCGGGGAGGGGAGAGGCCCAGTACTTC. This translates into CASKKAGRGEAQYF.

This clonotype has at least ten counts. The V gene is TRBV6-1, the J gene TRBJ2-1, with a weak D call TRBD1 (6 bases). CDR1 and CDR2 from the germline V gene are MNHNS and SASEGT. The CDR3 contains 14 residues. Trimming left V 6 bases short and J 6 bases short, with 15 bases between. CDR3 bases: TGTGCCAGCAGCCCGGTGGGGGCCGGCAATGAGCAGTTCTTC. It specifies CASSPVGAGNEQFF.

This clonotype has ten or more counts. The V gene is TRBV29-1, the J gene TRBJ1-1, with D perhaps TRBD1 (5 bases). The CDR3 consists of 14 residues. V dropped 4 bases and J dropped 5 bases, with 17 bases sitting between them. Per germline, CDR1 SQVTM and CDR2 ANQGSEA. The CDR3 DNA reads as TGCAGCGTTGCCCCTCGGGGCGGGGAGACTGAAGCTTTCTTT. It translates to CSVAPRGGETEAFF.

The chain couples TRBV7-9 to TRBJ1-5, with unresolved D. The V gene lost 4 bases and the J gene lost 2 bases, with 12 bases spanning the gap. CDR1 and CDR2 from the germline V gene are SEHNR and FQNEAQ (reference sequence). This CDR3 is built from 15 residues. The CDR3 sequence is CASSSSLNGNQPQHF. The CDR3 DNA reads TGTGCCAGCAGCTCCTCCTTGAATGGCAATCAGCCCCAGCATTTT.

This clonotype was counted at least ten times. The V gene is TRBV5-4, the J gene TRBJ2-5; unclear D gene. V lost 0 bases to trimming and J lost 1 base, with 10 bases between them. The germline CDR1 and CDR2 sequences are SGHNT and YYREEE (reference sequence). The CDR3 runs to 15 residues. The CDR3 DNA follows: TGTGCCAGCAGCTTGGCTCGTGACCGCCAAGAGACCCAGTACTTC. Amino acid sequence: CASSLARDRQETQYF.